A single sample gave rise to the 21 T cell receptor beta chains below, sequenced in a study of blood T cells in healthy people across ages. With a J-beta primer mix and a sample-barcoded 5' primer, a second PCR ran roughly 6 to 11 cycles. TCRdb called the 5' RACE reads again in MiXCR, with one record for every CDR3 protein. The sample records about 1.6 million distinct CDR3 sequences, 30% to 40% being singletons. The sample was blood. These receptors were collected from a woman younger than 45 in good health.

The rearrangement joins TRBV5-6 to TRBJ2-1, with D tentatively TRBD2 (5 bases). The CDR3 spans 16 residues. V was cut by 2 bases and J by 0 bases, with 12 bases left in between. CDR1 and CDR2 (germline): SGHDT, YYEEEE. DNA for the CDR3: TGTGCCAGCAGCTTCTTAGCGACCCTCTCCTACAATGAGCAGTTCTTC. This sequence encodes CASSFLATLSYNEQFF.

This clonotype was counted many times. The chain employs TRBV4-1 and TRBJ1-2; D unclear. V lost 1 base and J lost 6, with 18 bases in between. Per the germline V gene, CDR1 is MGHRA and CDR2 is YSYEKL. This CDR3 contains 16 residues. This CDR3 is CASSQASTGGRDGYTF. The CDR3, as DNA: TGCGCCAGCAGCCAAGCGTCTACGGGTGGAAGGGATGGCTACACCTTC.

Written as DNA, the CDR3 is TGTGCCAGCACTCTATCGATGGCCCACTACAATGAGCAGTTCTTC. It translates to CASTLSMAHYNEQFF. The chain employs TRBV7-2 and TRBJ2-1; D unresolved. The CDR3 consists of 15 residues. Trimming stripped 7 bases from V and 3 bases from J, with 16 bases between. Germline V gene lookup returns CDR1 SGHTA and CDR2 FQGNSA.

The chain employs TRBV29-1 and TRBJ1-1; 8 bases agree with TRBD1. Germline-derived CDR1 and CDR2 are SQVTM and ANQGSEA. Trimming cost V 5 bases and J 4 bases; bases outside gene matches: 6. The CDR3 loop spans 13 amino acids. CDR3 bases: TGCAGCGTTCTGACCGGGACAGGCACTGAAGCTTTCTTT. It codes for CSVLTGTGTEAFF.

This clonotype was seen more than once but under ten times. The chain couples TRBV20-1 to TRBJ2-1, with D possibly TRBD1 on 7 matching bases. The germline V gene has CDR1 DFQATT and CDR2 SNEGSKA (reference sequence). V lost 3 bases to trimming and J lost 2 bases, with 17 bases between them. The CDR3 extends over 16 amino acids. The CDR3 region has the DNA TGCAGTGCTAGCCCTCTAGGAGGGGGCGCCTACAATGAGCAGTTCTTC. As protein: CSASPLGGGAYNEQFF.

With respect to this clonotype: The junction differs from germline at one of its ends, possibly a read error. This chain connects TRBV20-1 to TRBJ2-1; no clear D. The V gene's germline CDR1 is DFQATT and CDR2 SNEGSKA (reference sequence). This CDR3 has 15 amino acids. The CDR3 DNA sequence: TGCAGTGCTGGAGATAGCAGTCACTCCTACAATGAGCAGTTCTTC. It yields the protein CSAGDSSHSYNEQFF.

This clonotype was detected a few times. The chain employs TRBV7-9 and TRBJ2-3; D gene ambiguous. The V gene's germline CDR1 is SEHNR and CDR2 FQNEAQ (reference sequence). The CDR3 is made up of 11 amino acids. CDR3 residues: CGGGSTDTQYF. CDR3 coding DNA: TGTGGAGGCGGCAGCACAGATACGCAGTATTTT.

This clonotype was picked up many times. This chain links TRBV3-1 with TRBJ2-7; 7 bases map to TRBD2. Germline V gene data show CDR1 as LGHDT and CDR2 as YNNKEL (reference sequence). The ends lost 4 bases at V and 1 base at J; junction bases unmatched: 4. This CDR3 comprises 14 residues. CDR3 in DNA: TGTGCCAGCAGCCGTGGACTAGGATCCTACGAGCAGTACTTC. This codes for CASSRGLGSYEQYF.

There are a few counts of this clonotype. One end of the junction is discordant with germline, which a read error may explain. CDR3 sequence (DNA): TGTACCATCAGTGAGGGTACTAACTATGGCTACACCTTC. Its protein is CTISEGTNYGYTF. The rearrangement joins TRBV10-3 to TRBJ1-2; D gene ambiguous. The CDR3 totals 13 residues. Germline V CDR1 and CDR2: ENHRY, SYGVKD.

Ten or more counts support this clonotype. This sequence joins TRBV10-3 and TRBJ2-1; 10 bases are a match to TRBD2. Germline V gene sequence: CDR1 ENHRY, CDR2 SYGVKD. The CDR3 runs 15 residues. V shed 10 bases and J 5 bases; nucleotides not matched to a gene: 11. CDR3: CATSQREGLDNEQFF. CDR3 in DNA: TGTGCCACCAGCCAGCGGGAGGGCCTGGACAATGAGCAGTTCTTC.

V gene TRBV27 combines with J gene TRBJ2-7, with D perhaps matching TRBD1 (6 bases). Germline V CDR1 and CDR2: MNHEY, SMNVEV (reference sequence). Trimming took off 5 bases at V and 2 bases at J, with 16 bases between the two ends. CDR3 length equals 15 residues. As DNA, the CDR3 is TGTGCCAGCAGTAAACAGGGAATATGGGCCTACGAGCAGTACTTC. Translating gives CASSKQGIWAYEQYF.

The gene calls are TRBV5-1 and TRBJ2-6; D remains unclear. Germline V gives CDR1 SGHRS, CDR2 YFSETQ. V was trimmed by 4 bases and J by 0 bases, leaving 11 bases between them. This CDR3 is built from 16 residues. The CDR3 reads CASSVRVLSGANVLTF. CDR3 coding DNA: TGCGCCAGCAGCGTACGGGTCCTCTCTGGGGCCAACGTCCTGACTTTC.

This clonotype has more than one count but fewer than ten. V is TRBV9 and J is TRBJ2-3, with 8 bases that match TRBD2. Per the germline V gene, CDR1 is SGDLS and CDR2 is YYNGEE. The CDR3 sequence is 17 residues long. With 0 bases clipped from V and 0 bases from J, the junction kept 6 bases outside the gene matches. The CDR3 spells CASSVAASGLSTDTQYF. In nucleotides, the CDR3 is TGTGCCAGCAGCGTAGCAGCTAGCGGGCTCAGCACAGATACGCAGTATTTT.

At least ten counts were recorded for this clonotype. The chain joins TRBV29-1 to TRBJ2-7, with TRBD1 as a possible D gene (5 bases). The CDR3 totals 15 residues. The germline gives CDR1 SQVTM, CDR2 ANQGSEA. The ends were cut back, 2 bases at V and 1 base at J, with 15 bases in the middle. The DNA of the CDR3 is TGCAGCGTTGAAATGTTGGGGCTAGAATCCTACGAGCAGTACTTC. Translated, it gives CSVEMLGLESYEQYF.

This clonotype was recorded once. A much larger clonotype is one base distant, so this may be a read error. The chain uses TRBV27 and TRBJ1-2; D is unclear. V dropped 6 bases and J dropped 2 bases, with 13 bases sitting between them. The germline V gene has CDR1 MNHEY and CDR2 SMNVEV (reference sequence). CDR3 size: 14 residues. The CDR3 region is CASRLKVGNYGYTF. The CDR3 DNA reads as TGTGCCAGCAGGTTAAAGGTTGGGAACTATGGCTACACCTTC.

This clonotype has more than one count but fewer than ten. V gene TRBV29-1 combines with J gene TRBJ2-1, with 11 bases identical to TRBD2. The CDR3 totals 13 residues. With 7 bases clipped from V and 9 bases from J, the junction kept 8 bases outside the gene matches. Germline loops: CDR1 SQVTM, CDR2 ANQGSEA. The CDR3 region has the DNA TGCAGCGGTAAACTAGCGGGAGTAATTGAGCAGTTCTTC. Its translation: CSGKLAGVIEQFF.

This clonotype was seen more than once but under ten times. The chain recombines TRBV27 with TRBJ2-1, with a tentative D call TRBD1 (6 bases). The germline V gene encodes CDR1 MNHEY and CDR2 SMNVEV (reference sequence). V shed 6 bases and J shed 10 bases, with 25 bases lying between them. The CDR3 is 16 residues long. CDR3 nucleotide sequence: TGTGCCAGCAGAGGAACAGGGCAAGGGAAGGGGAACGAGCAGTTCTTC. It translates to CASRGTGQGKGNEQFF.

Notes on this clonotype: It is likely a read error, because the conserved phenylalanine at the end of the CDR3 is missing. The rearrangement uses TRBV7-9 and TRBJ2-5; D unresolved. CDR1 is SEHNR and CDR2 is FQNEAQ in the germline V gene (reference sequence). V lost 2 bases to trimming and J lost 5 bases, with 18 bases between them. The CDR3 runs to 16 residues. The CDR3 coding sequence is TGTGCCAGCAGCTTAATGGGCAGGCACTACCGGGAGACCCAGTACGTC. Protein sequence: CASSLMGRHYRETQYV.

The chain couples TRBV27 to TRBJ2-1; 10 bases align to TRBD2. The length of the CDR3 is 14 residues. V lost 7 bases to trimming and J lost 3 bases; unmatched junction nucleotides: 3. The germline gives CDR1 MNHEY, CDR2 SMNVEV (reference sequence). The CDR3 reads CASKLAGVYNEQFF. CDR3 nucleotides: TGTGCCAGCAAGCTAGCGGGAGTCTACAATGAGCAGTTCTTC.

V is TRBV6-2 or TRBV6-3 and J is TRBJ2-5, with D perhaps being TRBD1 or TRBD2 (5 bases each). The J call may be incorrect, as the DNA end agrees better with TRBJ2-7. The CDR3 has 14 residues. Germline CDR1 and CDR2: MNHEY and SVGEGT. The CDR3 sequence is CASSYIEGRREQYF. The CDR3 coding sequence is TGTGCCAGCAGTTATATCGAGGGGCGGCGCGAGCAGTACTTC.

The rearrangement links TRBV7-8 to TRBJ1-1; D gene ambiguous. V lost 3 bases and J 4 bases, leaving 9 bases between the germline ends. The CDR3 has 13 residues. The germline gives CDR1 SGHVS, CDR2 FQNEAQ. CDR3 bases: TGTGCCAGCAGCTTCTGGCCGGGCACTGAAGCTTTCTTT. Translated, it gives CASSFWPGTEAFF.